The clone carrying this T cell receptor beta chain was detected a few times. This entry comes from a study of shared T cell receptors in the human thymus. CDR3 length: 16 residues. The ends were cut back, 5 bases at V and 8 bases at J, with 21 bases in the middle. Germline V CDR1 and CDR2: MDHEN, SYDVKM. The data were produced by immunoSEQ multiplex PCR, yet TCRdb's version contains in-frame clones alone and is incomplete. The data show about 660,000 clones, around 87% seen once. A further study also used this sample, focusing on human thymus T cells. Per that paper: Donors were healthy Finnish infants having corrective surgery for congenital heart defects. The source of the thymus tissue was resections taken during corrective heart surgery.

The receptor was derived from a boy in the first two years of life with a congenital heart defect. The specimen sequenced was thymocytes. J is TRBJ1-4 and V is TRBV28; possibly TRBD1 for D (6 bases). This CDR3 reads CASSPSQGPRGEKLFF. In nucleotides, the CDR3 is TGTGCCAGCAGTCCCTCCCAGGGACCTAGGGGGGAAAAACTGTTTTTT.